Sequencing of this TCR beta chain was carried out in a study of shared clonotypes between healthy human individuals. In the case of this clone: Germline is not matched at one junction end, which may reflect a read error.

The naive CD8 fraction comprised CD45RO-negative cells positively selected for CCR7 and excluded terminally differentiated effector memory CD45RA+ cells. Within Nashville, Tennessee resided all donors, each a Caucasian adult. This table comes from immunoSEQ multiplex PCR, and its TCRdb copy is limited to in-frame clones, with some not included. The sample has about 820,000 clones; 80% to 95% are singletons. Sequenced: naive CD8+ T cells sorted from blood. The sequence was obtained from a young man in good health.

The CDR3 is CASREAGQNYEQYF. DNA for the CDR3: TGTGCCAGCAGGGAAGCGGGACAAAACTACGAGCAGTACTTC. The chain carries TRBV6-1 and TRBJ2-7; D is possibly TRBD2 (7 bases). CDR1 and CDR2 (germline): MNHNS, SASEGT. This CDR3 has 14 residues.